This T cell receptor beta chain was profiled in a study of blood T cell repertoires in COVID-19. Study context: Samples taken during acute and convalescent COVID-19 were collected in the United States, Italy and Spain. PBMCs, B-cell-depleted T cells, or T cells were the source of the cDNA or gDNA that made up the material.

Per the original methods: From reference gene primer amplification, estimates of nucleated cell counts were derived. Data came from immunoSEQ multiplex PCR; TCRdb stores just in-frame clones and leaves some out. V and J calls and clone size follow that table, whereas D and trimming were derived from the DNA. This table has just over 350,000 clones, 87% appearing once. The germline V gene encodes CDR1 GTSNPN and CDR2 SVGIG (reference sequence). Trimming shortened V by 1 base and J by 6 bases, and 18 bases separated the two germline ends. CDR3 length: 16 amino acids. For recovered donors of Cohort 3, there were two negative PCRs, clearance, or symptom resolution.

Sample: PBMCs or T cells enriched from blood (not recorded which). The sequence was collected from a woman in her 30s who had recovered from COVID-19. The J gene is TRBJ1-4, the V gene TRBV30; D ambiguous. CDR3 in amino acids: CAWSGWELYGDEKLFF. The CDR3, as DNA: TGTGCCTGGAGTGGTTGGGAATTGTACGGGGATGAAAAACTGTTTTTT.